This T cell receptor beta chain was obtained from a study of shared clonotypes between healthy human individuals. Trimming pared 8 bases from V and 3 bases from J, leaving 13 bases between. The CDR3 runs to 13 residues. From germline, CDR1 is LNHDA and CDR2 SQIVND (reference sequence). Sequencing used immunoSEQ multiplex PCR; TCRdb keeps in-frame clones, though not all of them. The sample records approximately 340,000 clones, approximately 74% being singletons. The sequence came from a man aged 25 to 45 in good health. Source material: memory CD4+ T cells sorted from blood. Subset described: CD45RA-negative fraction. The V and J genes are TRBV19 and TRBJ1-2; unclear D gene. The CDR3 DNA reads as TGTGCCAGTTCAGGAAACCTCTACTATGGCTACACCTTC. It yields the protein CASSGNLYYGYTF. Based on the CDR3 plus reference TRBV19 and TRBJ1-2, the full variable domain is DGGITQSPKYLFRKEGQNVTLSCEQNLNHDAMYWYRQDPGQGLRLIYYSQIVNDFQKGDIAEGYSVSREKKESFPLTVTSAQKNPTAFYLCASSGNLYYGYTFGSGTRLTVV.